A selection of T cell receptor beta chains follows, all from one sample in a study of T cells in Graves' hyperthyroidism and ophthalmopathy. TCRdb used MiXCR to reprocess the multiplex PCR reads, holding one entry per CDR3 protein. The sample yields under 400,000 distinct CDR3 sequences, 15% to 20% seen once. The sample consisted of blood. These receptors were collected from a man between 25 and 39 years old with Graves' hyperthyroidism. Both conserved end residues are part of each CDR3. The D gene is left open where the match is weak. Clone size is given for some rows only: seen once, a few or many times, or a class if the clone is expanded.

cdr3_length: 13; d_call: -; clone_size: many; v_call: TRBV13; j_call: TRBJ1-1; cdr3_nt: TGTGCCAGCAGCTTAGGGGACAGCCCTGAAGCTTTCTTT; cdr3_aa: CASSLGDSPEAFF
cdr3_length: 16; d_call: -; clone_size: few; v_call: TRBV13; j_call: TRBJ2-2; cdr3_nt: TGTGCCAGCAGCCCCAATCTAGGGGAAGACACCGGGGAGCTGTTTTTT; cdr3_aa: CASSPNLGEDTGELFF
cdr3_length: 19; d_call: TRBD2; clone_size: many; v_call: TRBV15; j_call: TRBJ2-7; cdr3_nt: TGTGCCACCAGCAGAGAAGGGGGACGGGCGGGAGGCATCCCCTACGAGCAGTACTTC; cdr3_aa: CATSREGGRAGGIPYEQYF
cdr3_length: 13; d_call: -; clone_size: few; v_call: TRBV29-1; j_call: TRBJ2-2; cdr3_nt: TGCAGCGTTGATACAGATAACACCGGGGAGCTGTTTTTT; cdr3_aa: CSVDTDNTGELFF
cdr3_length: 16; d_call: TRBD2; clone_size: -; v_call: TRBV28; j_call: TRBJ2-5; cdr3_nt: TGTGCCAGCAGTTTCCTGGGGGGAGGGCCAGGAGAGACCCAGTACTTC; cdr3_aa: CASSFLGGGPGETQYF
cdr3_length: 16; d_call: TRBD2; clone_size: many; v_call: TRBV18; j_call: TRBJ2-2; cdr3_nt: TGTGCCAGCTCACCCCAGCGGGGGCCAAACACCGGGGAGCTGTTTTTT; cdr3_aa: CASSPQRGPNTGELFF
cdr3_length: 19; d_call: TRBD2; clone_size: many; v_call: TRBV3-1; j_call: TRBJ2-1; cdr3_nt: TGTGCCAGCAGCAATAGCGGGAGGGCCACTCTAGATCCCTACAATGAGCAGTTCTTC; cdr3_aa: CASSNSGRATLDPYNEQFF
cdr3_length: 15; d_call: TRBD1; clone_size: -; v_call: TRBV6-1; j_call: TRBJ1-1; cdr3_nt: TGTGCCAGCAGCATCTTAAGGGGGCAGGTCCCTGAAGCTTCCTTT; cdr3_aa: CASSILRGQVPEASF
cdr3_length: 14; d_call: -; clone_size: -; v_call: TRBV6-2/TRBV6-3; j_call: TRBJ2-3; cdr3_nt: TGTGCCAGCAGTTCTAGGCCCTGGGCAGATACGCAGTATTTT; cdr3_aa: CASSSRPWADTQYF
cdr3_length: 15; d_call: -; clone_size: many; v_call: TRBV6-1; j_call: TRBJ2-7; cdr3_nt: TGTGCCAGCACCCAATCGGCCAGCCACTCCTACGAGCAGTACTTC; cdr3_aa: CASTQSASHSYEQYF
cdr3_length: 14; d_call: -; clone_size: -; v_call: TRBV6-1; j_call: TRBJ2-7; cdr3_nt: TGTGCCAGCATACGGGGCAGGGTGGCCTACGAGCAGTACTTC; cdr3_aa: CASIRGRVAYEQYF
cdr3_length: 13; d_call: -; clone_size: many; v_call: TRBV7-8; j_call: TRBJ2-1; cdr3_nt: TGTGCCAGCAGCTTCGGAGGGCCCAATGAGCAGTTCTTC; cdr3_aa: CASSFGGPNEQFF
cdr3_length: 15; d_call: -; clone_size: few; v_call: TRBV7-9; j_call: TRBJ1-6; cdr3_nt: TGTGCCAGCAGCCCTCCCGGGACGGGGAATTCACCCCTCCACTTT; cdr3_aa: CASSPPGTGNSPLHF
cdr3_length: 20; d_call: -; clone_size: few; v_call: TRBV6-1; j_call: TRBJ1-5; cdr3_nt: TGTGCCAGCAGTTCTTGGCCGAGGCCCTCGACAGCTCTTAGCAATCAGCCCCAGCATTTT; cdr3_aa: CASSSWPRPSTALSNQPQHF
cdr3_length: 15; d_call: TRBD2; clone_size: few; v_call: TRBV6-4; j_call: TRBJ2-7; cdr3_nt: TGTGCCAGCAGTGACTCTAGCGGGAGCTCCTACGAGCAGTACTTC; cdr3_aa: CASSDSSGSSYEQYF
cdr3_length: 15; d_call: TRBD1; clone_size: many; v_call: TRBV25-1; j_call: TRBJ2-1; cdr3_nt: TGTGCCAGCAGTGAAGGGACAGGGATCTTGAATGAGCAGTTCTTC; cdr3_aa: CASSEGTGILNEQFF
cdr3_length: 14; d_call: -; clone_size: few; v_call: TRBV19; j_call: TRBJ2-1; cdr3_nt: TGTGCCAGTAGTATGATAGTACAGTCGAATGAGCAGTTCTTC; cdr3_aa: CASSMIVQSNEQFF
cdr3_length: 16; d_call: -; clone_size: many; v_call: TRBV20-1; j_call: TRBJ2-3; cdr3_nt: TGCAGTGCTAGAGATCCAAAGCGGAGGAGCACAGATACGCAGTATTTT; cdr3_aa: CSARDPKRRSTDTQYF
cdr3_length: 13; d_call: -; clone_size: many; v_call: TRBV3-1; j_call: TRBJ2-7; cdr3_nt: TGTGCCAGCAGCCCCGCTGGGCCAGGCGAGCAGTACTTC; cdr3_aa: CASSPAGPGEQYF
cdr3_length: 15; d_call: -; clone_size: many; v_call: TRBV20-1; j_call: TRBJ2-3; cdr3_nt: TGCAGTGCTTCTTCGGCGGGACGGTCCTCTGATACGCAGTATTTT; cdr3_aa: CSASSAGRSSDTQYF
cdr3_length: 11; d_call: -; clone_size: many; v_call: TRBV16; j_call: TRBJ2-1; cdr3_nt: TGTGCCAGCACCACCCCCGATGAGCAGTTCTTC; cdr3_aa: CASTTPDEQFF
cdr3_length: 14; d_call: -; clone_size: many; v_call: TRBV18; j_call: TRBJ1-1; cdr3_nt: TGTGCCAGCTCACCGATGGGGGGGGTCACTGAAGCTTTCTTT; cdr3_aa: CASSPMGGVTEAFF
cdr3_length: 13; d_call: TRBD2; clone_size: -; v_call: TRBV29-1; j_call: TRBJ2-7; cdr3_nt: TGCAGCGTTCGGGCTAGCGGGAACTACGAGCAGTACTTC; cdr3_aa: CSVRASGNYEQYF